A selection of T cell receptor beta chains follows, all from one sample in a study of cytomegalovirus exposure and HLA in healthy donors. TCRdb's copy holds only in-frame clones and misses some; the assay was immunoSEQ multiplex PCR. The top ten clones hold about 3% of a sample with around 130,000 clones, under 90% of them seen once. Input material: PBMCs. The receptor set was obtained from a man aged 25 to 40 in good health and CMV-seronegative. Both conserved end residues are part of each CDR3. Each record gives: CDR3 length, clone size, D gene, J gene, V gene, CDR3 protein, CDR3 DNA. A D gene is named only where the DNA matches it firmly. The size of a clone is reported for some rows only, either as once, few or many, or as a class for expanded clones.

len: 14
abundance: -
d_gene: -
j_gene: TRBJ1-2
v_gene: TRBV7-9
CDR3aa: CASSGQTVNYGYTF
CDR3nt: TGTGCCAGCAGCGGACAGACAGTCAACTATGGCTACACCTTC

len: 14
abundance: -
d_gene: -
j_gene: TRBJ2-7
v_gene: TRBV5-6
CDR3aa: CASSFPPRSYEQYF
CDR3nt: TGTGCCAGCAGCTTCCCCCCCAGGTCCTACGAGCAGTACTTC

len: 13
abundance: -
d_gene: -
j_gene: TRBJ1-1
v_gene: TRBV19
CDR3aa: CASSIGGGTEAFF
CDR3nt: TGTGCCAGTAGTATAGGGGGGGGGACTGAAGCTTTCTTT

len: 14
abundance: -
d_gene: TRBD1
j_gene: TRBJ1-2
v_gene: TRBV2
CDR3aa: CASSVGQGIYGYTF
CDR3nt: TGTGCCAGCAGTGTAGGACAGGGGATCTATGGCTACACCTTC

len: 15
abundance: -
d_gene: TRBD2
j_gene: TRBJ2-2
v_gene: TRBV7-2
CDR3aa: CASSLGTSATGELFF
CDR3nt: TGTGCCAGCAGCTTAGGGACTAGTGCCACCGGGGAGCTGTTTTTT

len: 14
abundance: once
d_gene: TRBD1
j_gene: TRBJ2-1
v_gene: TRBV10-2
CDR3aa: CASSDWDRGYEQFF
CDR3nt: TGCGCCAGCAGTGACTGGGACAGGGGGTATGAGCAGTTCTTC

len: 18
abundance: few
d_gene: -
j_gene: TRBJ1-3
v_gene: TRBV10-3
CDR3aa: CAISELGSYSSSGNTIYF
CDR3nt: TGTGCCATCAGTGAGCTCGGCTCTTACAGTTCCTCTGGAAACACCATATATTTT

len: 11
abundance: once
d_gene: -
j_gene: TRBJ2-3
v_gene: TRBV7-9
CDR3aa: CASVSGGTQYF
CDR3nt: TGTGCCAGCGTCTCCGGAGGTACGCAGTATTTT

len: 17
abundance: -
d_gene: TRBD2
j_gene: TRBJ2-5
v_gene: TRBV11-2
CDR3aa: CASSSSIAGAIQETQYF
CDR3nt: TGTGCCAGCAGCTCTAGCATAGCGGGGGCCATTCAAGAGACCCAGTACTTC

len: 19
abundance: -
d_gene: TRBD2
j_gene: TRBJ2-1
v_gene: TRBV2
CDR3aa: CASSEIGLAGGPSYNEQFF
CDR3nt: TGTGCCAGCAGTGAAATCGGACTAGCGGGGGGCCCCTCCTACAATGAGCAGTTCTTC

len: 16
abundance: -
d_gene: -
j_gene: TRBJ1-4
v_gene: TRBV7-8
CDR3aa: CASSLDTGQDNEKLFF
CDR3nt: TGTGCCAGCAGCTTAGACACGGGACAAGATAATGAAAAACTGTTTTTT

len: 15
abundance: -
d_gene: TRBD2
j_gene: TRBJ2-5
v_gene: TRBV6-5
CDR3aa: CASSYPSGGKETQYF
CDR3nt: TGTGCCAGCAGTTATCCTAGCGGGGGCAAAGAGACCCAGTACTTC

len: 15
abundance: -
d_gene: TRBD1
j_gene: TRBJ1-2
v_gene: TRBV7-9
CDR3aa: CASSLGDSAFYGYTF
CDR3nt: TGTGCCAGCAGCTTAGGGGACAGCGCCTTCTATGGCTACACCTTC

len: 13
abundance: -
d_gene: -
j_gene: TRBJ2-3
v_gene: TRBV4-3
CDR3aa: CASSQSNTDTQYF
CDR3nt: TGCGCCAGCAGCCAAAGCAACACAGATACGCAGTATTTT

len: 15
abundance: -
d_gene: TRBD1
j_gene: TRBJ2-5
v_gene: TRBV4-1
CDR3aa: CASSPADRVGETQYF
CDR3nt: TGCGCCAGCAGCCCAGCGGACAGGGTTGGGGAGACCCAGTACTTC

len: 16
abundance: -
d_gene: -
j_gene: TRBJ2-3
v_gene: TRBV4-1
CDR3aa: CASSHTLRVPTDTQYF
CDR3nt: TGCGCCAGCAGCCATACGTTGCGGGTCCCCACAGATACGCAGTATTTT

len: 15
abundance: -
d_gene: -
j_gene: TRBJ1-2
v_gene: TRBV5-1
CDR3aa: CASSSPGQNVYGYTF
CDR3nt: TGCGCCAGCAGCTCGCCGGGTCAAAACGTCTATGGCTACACCTTC

len: 15
abundance: few
d_gene: -
j_gene: TRBJ2-1
v_gene: TRBV28
CDR3aa: CASSLPTGQGDEQFF
CDR3nt: TGTGCCAGCAGTTTGCCCACTGGGCAGGGCGATGAGCAGTTCTTC

len: 16
abundance: -
d_gene: -
j_gene: TRBJ2-1
v_gene: TRBV5-1
CDR3aa: CASSLGSGLSYNEQFF
CDR3nt: TGCGCCAGCAGCCTGGGGAGCGGTCTCTCCTACAATGAGCAGTTCTTC

len: 14
abundance: -
d_gene: TRBD1
j_gene: TRBJ1-1
v_gene: TRBV19
CDR3aa: CASIPQGAGTEAFF
CDR3nt: TGTGCCAGTATTCCACAGGGGGCAGGCACTGAAGCTTTCTTT

len: 12
abundance: -
d_gene: -
j_gene: TRBJ1-6
v_gene: TRBV7-6
CDR3aa: CASSYPEGPLHF
CDR3nt: TGTGCCAGCAGCTACCCGGAGGGGCCCCTCCACTTT

len: 14
abundance: -
d_gene: -
j_gene: TRBJ2-2
v_gene: TRBV10-3
CDR3aa: CAISVIGADGELFF
CDR3nt: TGTGCCATCAGCGTGATAGGAGCGGACGGGGAGCTGTTTTTT

len: 13
abundance: few
d_gene: -
j_gene: TRBJ1-5
v_gene: TRBV2
CDR3aa: CASSGYADQPQHF
CDR3nt: TGTGCCAGCAGTGGGTACGCAGATCAGCCCCAGCATTTT

len: 15
abundance: -
d_gene: -
j_gene: TRBJ2-7
v_gene: TRBV7-6
CDR3aa: CASSLSGLRPYEQYF
CDR3nt: TGTGCCAGCAGCTTGTCGGGGTTACGCCCCTACGAGCAGTACTTC

len: 14
abundance: -
d_gene: TRBD1
j_gene: TRBJ1-2
v_gene: TRBV7-9
CDR3aa: CASSVDRGRDGYTF
CDR3nt: TGTGCCAGCAGCGTGGACAGGGGTAGGGATGGCTACACCTTC

len: 17
abundance: -
d_gene: TRBD2
j_gene: TRBJ2-5
v_gene: TRBV7-6
CDR3aa: CASSLAGGDPSWETQYF
CDR3nt: TGTGCCAGCAGCTTAGCGGGGGGGGACCCAAGTTGGGAGACCCAGTACTTC